Shown below are 10 T cell receptor beta chains from a single sample sequenced in a study of beta chain features in type 1 diabetes. Study-level results: All four CD4+ subsets from Type 1 diabetes patients carried moderately but significantly shorter TCRB CDR3s.

No antigens are known for them. Expressed TCRB transcripts were sequenced because the entire RNA isolate underwent reverse transcription. TCRdb keeps only in-frame clones here, not all; method: immunoSEQ multiplex PCR. The sample has about 660,000 clones; over 12% are singletons. Material for sequencing was naive CD4+ T cells from blood. These receptors originate from a man aged 18 to 29 with type 1 diabetes.

This clone was recorded a few times. This chain links TRBV30 with TRBJ2-7; 15 bases match TRBD2. V lost 3 bases to trimming and J lost 0 bases; unmatched junction nucleotides: 9. Germline CDR1 reads GTSNPN; CDR2 reads SVGIG (reference sequence). This CDR3 spans 18 amino acids. In DNA form, the CDR3 reads TGTGCCTGGAGACTAGCCTCGGGACTAGCGGGAGGCTCCTACGAGCAGTACTTC. Translated, it gives CAWRLASGLAGGSYEQYF.

This clone was observed a handful of times. The chain couples TRBV5-1 to TRBJ2-7, with TRBD1 as a possible D gene (6 bases). The CDR3 sequence is 13 residues long. The germline V and J ends were trimmed by 3 bases and 7 bases, with 14 bases remaining between them. Germline loops: CDR1 SGHRS, CDR2 YFSETQ. The CDR3 protein is CASSSAATGEQYF. For the CDR3, the DNA is TGCGCCAGCAGCTCCGCCGCTACAGGGGAGCAGTACTTC.

The CDR3 sequence is CASSRPVQYF. In nucleotides, the CDR3 is TGTGCCAGCAGTAGGCCGGTCCAGTACTTC. The rearrangement joins TRBV2 to TRBJ2-7; no reliable D call. The germline V gene has CDR1 SNHLY and CDR2 FYNNEI. The V end lost 5 bases, the J end lost 10 bases, and 9 bases lay between the germline ends. The CDR3 is 10 residues long.

V gene TRBV18 combines with J gene TRBJ2-2, with D possibly TRBD1 on 5 matching bases. The V end was cut by 8 bases, the J end by 6 bases, with 19 bases between. The CDR3 consists of 15 residues. In germline, CDR1 is KGHSH, CDR2 LQKENI. As DNA, the CDR3 is TGTGCCAGCCCGCCAGGCAGGGAAGAGGCCGGGGAGCTGTTTTTT. Protein product: CASPPGREEAGELFF.

The chain combines TRBV5-8 with TRBJ2-5; D may be TRBD1 (6 bases). Germline loops: CDR1 SGHTS, CDR2 YDEGEE. V was clipped by 7 bases and J by 5 bases, with 6 bases between them. This CDR3 has 10 amino acids. Here the CDR3 reads CASGGETQYF. DNA of the CDR3: TGTGCCAGCGGGGGCGAGACCCAGTACTTC. The whole variable domain, filled in from reference TRBV5-8 and TRBJ2-5, reads EAGVTQSPTHLIKTRGQQATLRCSPISGHTSVYWYQQALGLGLQFLLWYDEGEERNRGNFPPRFSGRQFPNYSSELNVNALELEDSALYLCASGGETQYFGPGTRLLVL.

This clone occurred a few times. V gene TRBV9 combines with J gene TRBJ2-1; 8 nucleotides agree with TRBD1. The J segment lost 5 bases and the V segment lost 5 bases, leaving 9 bases of the junction unmatched. The CDR3 runs to 15 residues. Germline CDR1 and CDR2: SGDLS and YYNGEE. CDR3 sequence reads: CASRAPTGDNNEQFF. In DNA, the CDR3 is TGTGCCAGCAGAGCTCCGACAGGGGACAACAATGAGCAGTTCTTC.

This clone has more than one count but fewer than ten. The chain recombines TRBV9 with TRBJ2-3; the D gene is possibly TRBD2 (6 bases). Trimming shortened V by 6 bases and J by 1 base, and 12 bases separated the two germline ends. The CDR3 length is 14 residues. Looked up from germline, CDR1 is SGDLS and CDR2 is YYNGEE. CDR3 residues: CASKGGERTDTQYF. CDR3 nucleotides: TGTGCCAGCAAAGGCGGGGAGCGCACAGATACGCAGTATTTT.

As for this clone: The identical CDR3 is also encoded by other nucleotide sequences in the sample. The chain is built from TRBV20-1 and TRBJ2-7; D is unclear. V dropped 3 bases and J dropped 3 bases, with 6 bases sitting between them. The CDR3 spans 11 residues. CDR1 DFQATT and CDR2 SNEGSKA come from the germline V gene (reference sequence). The CDR3 reads CSARDHYEQYF. CDR3 sequence (DNA): TGCAGTGCTAGGGACCACTACGAGCAGTACTTC.

The chain combines TRBV28 with TRBJ1-2; tentative D call: TRBD1 (5 bases). CDR3 length equals 13 residues. The V end lost 6 bases, the J end lost 5 bases, and 13 bases lay between the germline ends. Germline V CDR1 and CDR2: MDHEN, SYDVKM. The CDR3 nucleotides are TGTGCCAGCAGAATGCCGGGACGGTATGGCTACACCTTC. Amino acid sequence: CASRMPGRYGYTF.

J is TRBJ1-6 and V is TRBV10-3, with D maybe TRBD1 (5 bases). Trimming removed 6 bases from V and 10 bases from J, with 16 bases in between. Germline V CDR1 and CDR2: ENHRY, SYGVKD. CDR3 length: 14 residues. The CDR3 coding sequence is TGTGCCATCAGGACAGCCTCCCTCGGCTCACCCCTCCACTTT. It specifies CAIRTASLGSPLHF.